The clone carrying this T cell receptor (beta chain) was observed a handful of times. These data are taken from a study of neurological immune-mediated disorders. TCRdb reanalysed the 5' RACE reads using MiXCR and keeps one entry per CDR3 protein. This sample carries roughly 80,000 distinct CDR3 sequences, about 9.3% of them seen once, and the ten largest clones take about 1.8%. This CDR3 comprises 15 residues. V shed 3 bases, J shed 5 bases, and the junction held 4 bases outside the gene matches. Germline loops: CDR1 SGHRS, CDR2 YFSETQ. The TCR sequence derives from a man aged 35 to 55 in good health. V is TRBV5-1 and J is TRBJ2-2, with 10 bases matching TRBD2. Sequenced: PBMCs. This CDR3 reads CASSSGTSVTGELFF. CDR3 DNA sequence: TGCGCCAGCAGCTCCGGGACTAGCGTTACCGGGGAGCTGTTTTTT.